This T cell receptor beta chain was recovered during a study of CD8 T cells in ankylosing spondylitis. General observations from the study: Matched ankylosing spondylitis synovial fluid reportedly contained a significantly enriched population of disease-linked clones. Roughly 8 highly homologous variants made up a TCR beta motif, and this motif appeared characteristic of ankylosing spondylitis blood. Disease-linked clones had a CD8+ phenotype and relatively low frequency in peripheral blood.

By quantitative 5'-RACE with molecular barcodes, the TCR beta libraries were made. One entry per CDR3 protein, called by TCRdb with MiXCR from the 5' RACE reads. Of around 430,000 distinct CDR3 sequences listed, under 20% were seen once; the top ten hold just over 1%. This clonotype was detected many times. The antigen remains unidentified. The sequenced sample consisted of blood, either unsorted or a sorted T cell fraction (not recorded which). The TCR was taken from a male donor with ankylosing spondylitis.

The CDR3 nucleotides read TGCAGCGTAGACAGGGGGGCGGACACTGAAGCTTTCTTT. Its protein product is CSVDRGADTEAFF. The chain uses TRBV29-1 and TRBJ1-1; 9 bases map to TRBD1. The CDR3 consists of 13 residues. Looked up from germline, CDR1 is SQVTM and CDR2 is ANQGSEA. V trimming: 6 bases; J trimming: 3 bases; junction bases outside the gene matches: 5.